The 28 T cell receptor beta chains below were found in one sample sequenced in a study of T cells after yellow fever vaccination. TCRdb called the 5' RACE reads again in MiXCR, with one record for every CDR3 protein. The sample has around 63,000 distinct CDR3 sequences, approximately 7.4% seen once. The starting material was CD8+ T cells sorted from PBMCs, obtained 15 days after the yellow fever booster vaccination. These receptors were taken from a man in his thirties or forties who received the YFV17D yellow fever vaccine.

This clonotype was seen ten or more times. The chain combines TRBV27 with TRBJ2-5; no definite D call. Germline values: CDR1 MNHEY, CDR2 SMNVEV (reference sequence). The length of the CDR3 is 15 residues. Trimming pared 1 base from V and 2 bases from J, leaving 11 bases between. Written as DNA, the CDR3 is TGTGCCAGCAGTTTATTAGAACAGTATCAAGAGACCCAGTACTTC. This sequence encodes CASSLLEQYQETQYF.

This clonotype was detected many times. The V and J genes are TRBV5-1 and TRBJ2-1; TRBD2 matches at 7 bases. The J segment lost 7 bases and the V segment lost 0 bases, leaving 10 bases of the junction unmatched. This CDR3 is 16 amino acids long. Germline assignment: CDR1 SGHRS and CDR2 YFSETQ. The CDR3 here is CASSLVGTTLGNEQFF. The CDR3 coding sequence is TGCGCCAGCAGCTTGGTTGGGACTACCCTGGGAAATGAGCAGTTCTTC.

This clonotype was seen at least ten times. Here the CDR3 DNA reads TGTGCCAGTAGTCTTGACACAATGGGTTTCGGTGAGCAGTTCTTC. The encoded protein is CASSLDTMGFGEQFF. The J gene is TRBJ2-1, the V gene TRBV19; D gene uncertain. V lost 5 bases, J lost 9 bases, and 20 bases lay in between. This CDR3 is built from 15 residues. Germline CDR1 LNHDA, CDR2 SQIVND (reference sequence).

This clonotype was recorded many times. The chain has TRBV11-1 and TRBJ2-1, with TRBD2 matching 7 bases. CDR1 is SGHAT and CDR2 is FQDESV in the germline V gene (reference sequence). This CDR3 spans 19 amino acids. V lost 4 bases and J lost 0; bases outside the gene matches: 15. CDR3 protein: CASSSRAGDPQSSYNEQFF. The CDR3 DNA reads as TGTGCCAGCAGCTCCAGGGCGGGGGACCCGCAGAGCTCCTACAATGAGCAGTTCTTC.

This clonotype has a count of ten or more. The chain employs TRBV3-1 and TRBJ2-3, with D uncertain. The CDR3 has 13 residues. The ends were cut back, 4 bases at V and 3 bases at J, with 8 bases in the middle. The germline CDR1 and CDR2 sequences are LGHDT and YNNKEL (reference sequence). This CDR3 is CASSRPSTDTQYF. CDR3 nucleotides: TGTGCCAGCAGCCGGCCCAGTACAGATACGCAGTATTTT.

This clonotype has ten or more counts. CDR3 nucleotide sequence: TGTGCCAGCACGCAGGGAGGCGGGGAGCTGTTTTTT. This gives the protein CASTQGGGELFF. J is TRBJ2-2 and V is TRBV11-2, with D possibly matching TRBD2 (6 bases). The V gene lost 7 bases and the J gene lost 7 bases, with 10 bases spanning the gap. This CDR3 spans 12 amino acids. The germline gives CDR1 SGHAT, CDR2 FQNNGV. Full variable domain (rest looked up from reference TRBV11-2 and TRBJ2-2): EAGVAQSPRYKIIEKRQSVAFWCNPISGHATLYWYQQILGQGPKLLIQFQNNGVVDDSQLPKDRFSAERLKGVDSTLKIQPAKLEDSAVYLCASTQGGGELFFGEGSRLTVL.

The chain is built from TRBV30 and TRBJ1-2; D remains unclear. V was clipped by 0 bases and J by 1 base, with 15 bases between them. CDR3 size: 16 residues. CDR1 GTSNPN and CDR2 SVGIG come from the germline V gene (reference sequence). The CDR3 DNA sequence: TGTGCCTGGAGTGTGAGGGTCTCCCCAGTTAACTATGGCTACACCTTC. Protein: CAWSVRVSPVNYGYTF.

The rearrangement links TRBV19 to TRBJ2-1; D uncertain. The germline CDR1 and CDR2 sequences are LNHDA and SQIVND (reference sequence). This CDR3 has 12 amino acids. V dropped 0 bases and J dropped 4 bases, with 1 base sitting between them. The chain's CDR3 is CASSIDYNEQFF. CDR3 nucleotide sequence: TGTGCCAGTAGTATAGATTACAATGAGCAGTTCTTC.

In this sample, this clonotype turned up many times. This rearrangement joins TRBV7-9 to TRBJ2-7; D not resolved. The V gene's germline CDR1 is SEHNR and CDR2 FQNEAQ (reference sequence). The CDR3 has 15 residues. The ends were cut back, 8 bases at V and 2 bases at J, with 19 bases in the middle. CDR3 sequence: CASGLRGSFPYEQYF. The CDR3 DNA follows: TGTGCCAGCGGCCTCCGTGGTTCTTTCCCCTACGAGCAGTACTTC.

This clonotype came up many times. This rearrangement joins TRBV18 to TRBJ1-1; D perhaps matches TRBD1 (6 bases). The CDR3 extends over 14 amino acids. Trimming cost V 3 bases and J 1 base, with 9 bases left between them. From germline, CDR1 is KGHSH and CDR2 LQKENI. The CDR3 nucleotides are TGTGCCAGCTCACCCCTGGGACAGAACACTGAAGCTTTCTTT. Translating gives CASSPLGQNTEAFF.

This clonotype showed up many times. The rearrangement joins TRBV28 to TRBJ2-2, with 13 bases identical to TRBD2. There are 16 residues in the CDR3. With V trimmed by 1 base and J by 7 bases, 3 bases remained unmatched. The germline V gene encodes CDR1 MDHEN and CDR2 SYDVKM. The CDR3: CASSLSRLAGGGELFF. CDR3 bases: TGTGCCAGCAGTTTATCCCGACTAGCGGGAGGCGGGGAGCTGTTTTTT.

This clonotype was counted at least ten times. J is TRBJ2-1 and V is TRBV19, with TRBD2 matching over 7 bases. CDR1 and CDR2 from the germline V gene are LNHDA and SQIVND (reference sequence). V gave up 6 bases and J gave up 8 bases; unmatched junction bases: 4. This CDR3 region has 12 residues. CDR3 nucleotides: TGTGCCAGTAGAACTAGCGCGTATGAGCAGTTCTTC. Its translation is CASRTSAYEQFF.

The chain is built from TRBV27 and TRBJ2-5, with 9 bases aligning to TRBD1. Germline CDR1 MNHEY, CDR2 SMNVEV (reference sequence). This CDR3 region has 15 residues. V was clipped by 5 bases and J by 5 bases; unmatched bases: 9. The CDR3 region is CASSMTGGIGETQYF. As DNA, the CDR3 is TGTGCCAGCAGTATGACAGGGGGGATCGGGGAGACCCAGTACTTC.

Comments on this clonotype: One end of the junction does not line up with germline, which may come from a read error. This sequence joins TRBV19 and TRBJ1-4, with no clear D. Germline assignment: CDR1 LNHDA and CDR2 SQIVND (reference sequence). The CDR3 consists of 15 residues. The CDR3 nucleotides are TGTGCCAGCGAAAAGGGCGGGCGGATTAATGAAGAACTGTTTTTT. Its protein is CASEKGGRINEELFF.

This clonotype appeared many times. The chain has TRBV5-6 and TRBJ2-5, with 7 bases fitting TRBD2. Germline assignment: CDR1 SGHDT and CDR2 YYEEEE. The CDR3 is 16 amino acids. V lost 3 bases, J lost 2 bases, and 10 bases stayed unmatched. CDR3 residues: CASSSEPGGPQETQYF. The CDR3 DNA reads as TGTGCCAGCAGCTCCGAGCCGGGAGGCCCTCAAGAGACCCAGTACTTC.

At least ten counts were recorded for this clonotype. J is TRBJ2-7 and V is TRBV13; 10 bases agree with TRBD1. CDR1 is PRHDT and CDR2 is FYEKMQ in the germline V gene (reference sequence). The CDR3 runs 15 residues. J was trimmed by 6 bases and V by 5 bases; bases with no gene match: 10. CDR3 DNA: TGTGCCAGCAGCGACCTTGGGACAGGGGTCTCCGAGCAGTACTTC. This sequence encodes CASSDLGTGVSEQYF.

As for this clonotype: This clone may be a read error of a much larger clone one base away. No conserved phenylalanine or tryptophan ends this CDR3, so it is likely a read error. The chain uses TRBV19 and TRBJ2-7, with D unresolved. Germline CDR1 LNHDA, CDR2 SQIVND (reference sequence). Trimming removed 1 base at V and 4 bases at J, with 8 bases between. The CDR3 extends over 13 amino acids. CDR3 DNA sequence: TGTGCCAGTAGTATAGCGCCGGATTACGAGCAGTACCTC. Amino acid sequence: CASSIAPDYEQYL.

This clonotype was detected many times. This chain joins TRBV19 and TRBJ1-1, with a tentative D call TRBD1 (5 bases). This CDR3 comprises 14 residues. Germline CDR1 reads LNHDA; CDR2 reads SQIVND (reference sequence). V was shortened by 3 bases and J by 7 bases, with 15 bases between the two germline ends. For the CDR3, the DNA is TGTGCCAGTAGTATTGGGGGAGCCGCCGGTGAAGCTTTCTTT. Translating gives CASSIGGAAGEAFF.

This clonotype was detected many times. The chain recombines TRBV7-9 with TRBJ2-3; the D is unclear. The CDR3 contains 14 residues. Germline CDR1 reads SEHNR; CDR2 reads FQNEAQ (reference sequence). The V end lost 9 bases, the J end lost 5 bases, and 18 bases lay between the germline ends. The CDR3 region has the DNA TGTGCCAGTGGAGCGTCGGTCGTTGGAGATACGCAGTATTTT. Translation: CASGASVVGDTQYF.

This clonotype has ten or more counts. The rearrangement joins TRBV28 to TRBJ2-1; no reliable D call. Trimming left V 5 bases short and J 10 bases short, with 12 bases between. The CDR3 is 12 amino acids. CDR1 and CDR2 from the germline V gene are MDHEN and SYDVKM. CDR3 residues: CASSPRLEEQFF. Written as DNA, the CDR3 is TGTGCCAGCAGTCCTCGACTGGAGGAGCAGTTCTTC.

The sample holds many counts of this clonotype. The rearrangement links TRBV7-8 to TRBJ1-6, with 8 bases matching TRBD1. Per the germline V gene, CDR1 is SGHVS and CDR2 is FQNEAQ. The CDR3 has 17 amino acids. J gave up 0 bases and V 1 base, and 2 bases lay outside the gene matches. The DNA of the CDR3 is TGTGCCAGCAGCTTAGGGACAGGGAGCTCCTATAATTCACCCCTCCACTTT. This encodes CASSLGTGSSYNSPLHF.

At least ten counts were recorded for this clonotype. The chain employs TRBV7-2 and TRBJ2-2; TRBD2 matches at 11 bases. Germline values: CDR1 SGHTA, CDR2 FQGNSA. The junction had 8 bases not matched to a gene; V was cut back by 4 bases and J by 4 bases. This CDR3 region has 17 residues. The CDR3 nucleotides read TGTGCCAGCAGCTCCTTGGGACTAGCGGTGGGCACCGGGGAGCTGTTTTTT. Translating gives CASSSLGLAVGTGELFF.

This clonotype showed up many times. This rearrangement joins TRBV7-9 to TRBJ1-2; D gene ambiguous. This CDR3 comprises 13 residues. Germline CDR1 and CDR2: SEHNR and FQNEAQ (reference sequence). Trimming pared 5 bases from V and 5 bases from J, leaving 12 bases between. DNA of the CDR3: TGTGCCAGCAGCCATGGCCAGCCTTATGGCTACACCTTC. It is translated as CASSHGQPYGYTF. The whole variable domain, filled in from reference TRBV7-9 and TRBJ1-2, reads DTGVSQNPRHKITKRGQNVTFRCDPISEHNRLYWYRQTLGQGPEFLTYFQNEAQLEKSRLLSDRFSAERPKGSFSTLEIQRTEQGDSAMYLCASSHGQPYGYTFGSGTRLTVV.

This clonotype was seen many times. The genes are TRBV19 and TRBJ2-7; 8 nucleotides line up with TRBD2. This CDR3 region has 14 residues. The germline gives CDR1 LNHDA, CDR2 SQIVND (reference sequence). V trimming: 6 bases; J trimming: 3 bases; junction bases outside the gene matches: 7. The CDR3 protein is CASSPESGSYEQYF. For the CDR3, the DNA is TGTGCCAGTAGCCCAGAAAGCGGGAGCTACGAGCAGTACTTC.

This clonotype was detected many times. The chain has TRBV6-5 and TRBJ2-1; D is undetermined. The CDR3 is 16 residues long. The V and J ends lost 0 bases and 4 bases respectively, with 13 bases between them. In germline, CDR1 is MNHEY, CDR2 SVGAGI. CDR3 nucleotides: TGTGCCAGCAGTTACTCGATCGTGGGAATGTACAATGAGCAGTTCTTC. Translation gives CASSYSIVGMYNEQFF.

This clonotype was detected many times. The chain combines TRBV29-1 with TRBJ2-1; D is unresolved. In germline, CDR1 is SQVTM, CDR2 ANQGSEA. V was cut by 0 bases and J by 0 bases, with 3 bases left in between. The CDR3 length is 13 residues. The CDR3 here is CSVEEFSYNEQFF. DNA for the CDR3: TGCAGCGTTGAAGAATTCTCCTACAATGAGCAGTTCTTC.

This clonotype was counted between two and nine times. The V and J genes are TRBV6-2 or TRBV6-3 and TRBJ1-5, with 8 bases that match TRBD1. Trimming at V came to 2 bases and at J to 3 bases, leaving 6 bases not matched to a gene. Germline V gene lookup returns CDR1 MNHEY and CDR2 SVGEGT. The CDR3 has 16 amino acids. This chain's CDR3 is CASSYARTGNNQPQHF. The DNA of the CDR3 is TGTGCCAGCAGTTACGCACGGACAGGGAACAATCAGCCCCAGCATTTT.

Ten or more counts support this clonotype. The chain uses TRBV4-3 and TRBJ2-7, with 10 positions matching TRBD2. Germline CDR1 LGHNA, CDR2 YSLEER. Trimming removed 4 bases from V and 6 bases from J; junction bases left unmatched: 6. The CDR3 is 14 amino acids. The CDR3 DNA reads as TGCGCCAGCAGCCTTGGGACTAGCGTCGCCGAGCAGTACTTC. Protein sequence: CASSLGTSVAEQYF.